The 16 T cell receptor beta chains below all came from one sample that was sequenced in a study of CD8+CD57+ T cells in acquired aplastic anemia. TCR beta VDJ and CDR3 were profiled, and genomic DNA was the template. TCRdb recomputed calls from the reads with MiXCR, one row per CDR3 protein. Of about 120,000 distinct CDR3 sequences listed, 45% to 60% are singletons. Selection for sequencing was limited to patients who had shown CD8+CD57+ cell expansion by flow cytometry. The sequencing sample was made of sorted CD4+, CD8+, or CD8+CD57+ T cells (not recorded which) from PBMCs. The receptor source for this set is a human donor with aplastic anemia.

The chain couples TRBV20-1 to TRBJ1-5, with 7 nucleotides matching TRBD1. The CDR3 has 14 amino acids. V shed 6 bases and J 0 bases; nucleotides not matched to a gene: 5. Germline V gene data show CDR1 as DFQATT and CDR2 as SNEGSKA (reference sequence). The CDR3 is CSATDRDSNQPQHF. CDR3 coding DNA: TGCAGTGCGACCGACAGGGATAGCAATCAGCCCCAGCATTTT.

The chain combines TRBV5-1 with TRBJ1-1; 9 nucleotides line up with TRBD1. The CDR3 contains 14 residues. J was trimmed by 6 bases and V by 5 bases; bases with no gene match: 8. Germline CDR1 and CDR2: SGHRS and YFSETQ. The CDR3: CASRYTGGAPEAFF. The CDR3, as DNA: TGCGCCAGCAGATACACAGGGGGCGCCCCTGAAGCTTTCTTT.

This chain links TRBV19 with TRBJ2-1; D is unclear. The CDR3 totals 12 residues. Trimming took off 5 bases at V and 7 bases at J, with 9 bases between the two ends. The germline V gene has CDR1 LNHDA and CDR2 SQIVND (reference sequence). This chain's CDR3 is CASSPRPNEQFF. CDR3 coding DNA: TGTGCCAGTAGTCCCCGTCCTAATGAGCAGTTCTTC.

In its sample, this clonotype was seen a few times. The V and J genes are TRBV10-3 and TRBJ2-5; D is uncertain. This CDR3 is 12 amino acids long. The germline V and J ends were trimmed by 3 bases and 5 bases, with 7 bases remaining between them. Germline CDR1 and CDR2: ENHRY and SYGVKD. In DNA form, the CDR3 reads TGTGCCATCAGTGACATGGGTGAGACCCAGTACTTC. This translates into CAISDMGETQYF.

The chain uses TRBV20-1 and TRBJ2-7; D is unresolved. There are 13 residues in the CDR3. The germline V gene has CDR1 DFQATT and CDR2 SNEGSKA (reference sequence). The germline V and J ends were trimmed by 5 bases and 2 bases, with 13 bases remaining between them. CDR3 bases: TGCAGTGCTCGAAGATCGGAACCCTACGAGCAGTACTTC. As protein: CSARRSEPYEQYF.

Here the CDR3 DNA reads TGTGCCAGCAGCAAGGAGGGGGGGAGGCCAGATACGCAGTATTTT. Translating it yields CASSKEGGRPDTQYF. The chain has TRBV5-4 and TRBJ2-3; a possible D gene is TRBD2 (7 bases). This CDR3 comprises 15 residues. The germline V gene encodes CDR1 SGHNT and CDR2 YYREEE (reference sequence). V was shortened by 4 bases and J by 4 bases, with 16 bases between the two germline ends.

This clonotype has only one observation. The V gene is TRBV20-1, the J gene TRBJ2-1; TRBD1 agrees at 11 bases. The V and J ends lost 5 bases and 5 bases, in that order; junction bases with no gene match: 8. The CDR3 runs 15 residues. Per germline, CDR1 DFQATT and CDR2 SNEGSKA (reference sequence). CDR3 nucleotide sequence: TGCAGTGCTTCTGGGACAGGGGGTAAGGACAATGAGCAGTTCTTC. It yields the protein CSASGTGGKDNEQFF.

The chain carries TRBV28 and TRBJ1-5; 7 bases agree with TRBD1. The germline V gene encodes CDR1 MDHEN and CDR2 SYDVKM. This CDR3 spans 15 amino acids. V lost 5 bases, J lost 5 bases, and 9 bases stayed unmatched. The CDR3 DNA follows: TGTGCCAGCAGTATACCACAGGGGTCGGATCAGCCCCAGCATTTT. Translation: CASSIPQGSDQPQHF.

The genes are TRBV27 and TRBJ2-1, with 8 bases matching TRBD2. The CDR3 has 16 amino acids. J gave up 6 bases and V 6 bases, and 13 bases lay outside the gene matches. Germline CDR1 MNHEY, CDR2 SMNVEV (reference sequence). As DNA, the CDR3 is TGTGCCAGCAGGATCCGGGGGGGGAAGGAGATCAATGAGCAGTTCTTC. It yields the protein CASRIRGGKEINEQFF.

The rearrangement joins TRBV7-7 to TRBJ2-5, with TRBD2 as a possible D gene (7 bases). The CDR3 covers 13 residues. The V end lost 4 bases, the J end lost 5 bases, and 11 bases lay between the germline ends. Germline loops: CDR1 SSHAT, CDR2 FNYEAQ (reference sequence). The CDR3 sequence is CASSSGGGETQYF. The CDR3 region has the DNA TGTGCCAGCAGCTCAGGCGGGGGCGAGACCCAGTACTTC.

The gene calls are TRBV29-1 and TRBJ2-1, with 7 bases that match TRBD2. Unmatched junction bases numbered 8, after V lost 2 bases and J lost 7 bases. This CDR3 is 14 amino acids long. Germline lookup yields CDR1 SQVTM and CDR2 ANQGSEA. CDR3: CSVERATSRNEQFF. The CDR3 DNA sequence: TGCAGCGTTGAACGCGCGACTAGCAGGAATGAGCAGTTCTTC.

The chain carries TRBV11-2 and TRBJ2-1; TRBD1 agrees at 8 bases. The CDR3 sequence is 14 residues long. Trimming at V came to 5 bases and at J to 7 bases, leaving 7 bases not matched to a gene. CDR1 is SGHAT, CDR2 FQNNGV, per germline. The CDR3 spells CASSPDREVNEQFF. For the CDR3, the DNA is TGTGCCAGCAGCCCGGACAGGGAGGTAAATGAGCAGTTCTTC.

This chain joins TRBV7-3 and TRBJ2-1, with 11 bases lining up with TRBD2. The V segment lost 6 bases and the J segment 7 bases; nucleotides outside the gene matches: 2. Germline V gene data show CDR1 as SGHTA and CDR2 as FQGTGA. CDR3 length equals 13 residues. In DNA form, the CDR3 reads TGTGCCAGCAGTACTAGCGGGGGAAATGAGCAGTTCTTC. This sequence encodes CASSTSGGNEQFF.

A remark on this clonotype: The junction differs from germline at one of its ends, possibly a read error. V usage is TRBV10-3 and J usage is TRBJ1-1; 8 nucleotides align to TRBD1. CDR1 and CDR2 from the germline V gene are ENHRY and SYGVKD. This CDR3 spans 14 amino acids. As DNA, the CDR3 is TGTACCATCAGCGCGGGGACAGGGAACACTGAAGCTTTCTTT. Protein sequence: CTISAGTGNTEAFF.

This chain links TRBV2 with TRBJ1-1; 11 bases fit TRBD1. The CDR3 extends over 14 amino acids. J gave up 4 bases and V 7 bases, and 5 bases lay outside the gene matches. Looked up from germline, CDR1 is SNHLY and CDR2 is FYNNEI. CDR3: CASTAGTGGTEAFF. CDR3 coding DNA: TGTGCCAGCACCGCCGGGACAGGGGGCACTGAAGCTTTCTTT. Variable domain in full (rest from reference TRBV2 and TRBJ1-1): EPEVTQTPSHQVTQMGQEVILRCVPISNHLYFYWYRQILGQKVEFLVSFYNNEISEKSEIFDDQFSVERPDGSNFTLKIRSTKLEDSAMYFCASTAGTGGTEAFFGQGTRLTVV.

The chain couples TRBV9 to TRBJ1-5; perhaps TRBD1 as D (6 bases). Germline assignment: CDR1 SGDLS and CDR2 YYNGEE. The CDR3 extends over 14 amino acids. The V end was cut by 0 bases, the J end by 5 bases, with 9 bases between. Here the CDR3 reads CASSVGGGDQPQHF. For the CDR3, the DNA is TGTGCCAGCAGCGTAGGTGGGGGCGATCAGCCCCAGCATTTT.